The 18 T cell receptor beta chains below were found in one sample sequenced in a study of cytomegalovirus exposure and HLA in healthy donors. 60 Vbeta and 13 Jbeta primers were used in PCR. TCRdb keeps only in-frame clones here, not all; method: immunoSEQ multiplex PCR. The sample records some 160,000 clones, 72% being singletons. The sequenced sample consisted of PBMCs. The receptors shown here come from a man aged 35 to 55 in good health and CMV-seronegative.

This clone was detected only once. J is TRBJ1-6 and V is TRBV27; TRBD1 matches at 9 bases. Germline trimming cut 5 bases from V and 7 bases from J; bases unmatched to any gene: 6. CDR1 and CDR2 (germline): MNHEY, SMNVEV (reference sequence). The length of the CDR3 is 15 residues. The CDR3 spells CASSLSDRGNSPLHF. The CDR3 coding sequence is TGTGCCAGCAGTCTTTCGGACAGGGGCAATTCACCCCTCCACTTT.

The rearrangement uses TRBV14 and TRBJ1-1; no firm D call. V was trimmed by 0 bases and J by 3 bases, leaving 8 bases between them. The germline V gene has CDR1 SGHDN and CDR2 FVKESK. The CDR3 extends over 14 amino acids. The DNA for the CDR3 is TGTGCCAGCAGCCAAGAAATCATGTACACTGAAGCTTTCTTT. Translated: CASSQEIMYTEAFF.

The J gene is TRBJ2-7, the V gene TRBV28; 13 bases agree with TRBD2. The germline gives CDR1 MDHEN, CDR2 SYDVKM. V shed 7 bases and J 4 bases; nucleotides not matched to a gene: 7. The CDR3 has 15 amino acids. This chain's CDR3 is CASTRTSGSPYEQYF. CDR3 DNA sequence: TGTGCCAGCACCCGGACTAGCGGGAGCCCTTACGAGCAGTACTTC.

V is TRBV7-9 and J is TRBJ2-7; the D gene is possibly TRBD2 (6 bases). CDR3 length: 15 residues. Trimming removed 5 bases from V and 3 bases from J, with 17 bases in between. Germline assignment: CDR1 SEHNR and CDR2 FQNEAQ (reference sequence). The CDR3 is CASSLATRPVYEQYF. CDR3 coding DNA: TGTGCCAGCAGCCTTGCGACTAGACCTGTCTACGAGCAGTACTTC.

The chain links TRBV2 to TRBJ2-1; 10 bases line up with TRBD1. In germline, CDR1 is SNHLY, CDR2 FYNNEI. J lost 2 bases, V lost 4 bases, and 11 bases had no gene match. CDR3 length equals 18 residues. CDR3 loop: CASSGGTGTGEPYNEQFF. CDR3 nucleotides: TGTGCCAGCAGTGGAGGTACGGGGACAGGGGAGCCCTACAATGAGCAGTTCTTC.

The J gene is TRBJ2-3, the V gene TRBV5-1; 12 bases are a match to TRBD2. After removal of 4 bases from V and 1 base from J, the junction contained 7 bases not matched to a gene. The CDR3 runs to 17 residues. CDR1 and CDR2 (germline): SGHRS, YFSETQ. CDR3 residues: CASSPLAGGLGTDTQYF. The CDR3 DNA follows: TGCGCCAGCAGCCCCCTAGCGGGGGGGCTGGGCACAGATACGCAGTATTTT.

V usage is TRBV19 and J usage is TRBJ1-1, with D perhaps TRBD1 (5 bases). The CDR3 is 18 amino acids. With 0 bases removed from V and 2 bases from J, the gap between germline ends came to 19 bases. The germline CDR1 and CDR2 sequences are LNHDA and SQIVND (reference sequence). CDR3 region: CASSIDRGTRRGNTEAFF. The CDR3 nucleotides are TGTGCCAGTAGTATAGATCGGGGGACGAGGAGGGGAAACACTGAAGCTTTCTTT.

Only a few counts were recorded for this clone. This chain joins TRBV2 and TRBJ2-3, with 7 nucleotides matching TRBD2. Germline CDR1 is SNHLY and CDR2 is FYNNEI. Unmatched junction bases numbered 11, after V lost 7 bases and J lost 1 base. The length of the CDR3 is 16 residues. CDR3 amino acids: CASNGGGWGGTDTQYF. Written as DNA, the CDR3 is TGTGCCAGCAATGGGGGGGGGTGGGGCGGCACAGATACGCAGTATTTT.

The chain is built from TRBV4-1 and TRBJ1-3, with D tentatively TRBD1 (6 bases). The germline V gene encodes CDR1 MGHRA and CDR2 YSYEKL. CDR3 size: 16 residues. V was trimmed by 0 bases and J by 0 bases, leaving 9 bases between them. In nucleotides, the CDR3 is TGCGCCAGCAGCCAAGAAGGGACATCCTCTGGAAACACCATATATTTT. Its translation: CASSQEGTSSGNTIYF.

This clone was counted only a few times. The genes are TRBV15 and TRBJ2-7; 7 bases match TRBD1. After removal of 3 bases from V and 2 bases from J, the junction contained 7 bases not matched to a gene. The CDR3 is made up of 15 amino acids. Per germline, CDR1 LNHNV and CDR2 YYDKDF (reference sequence). CDR3 DNA: TGTGCCACCAGCAGTACTACAGGGGTCCCCTACGAGCAGTACTTC. This translates into CATSSTTGVPYEQYF.

This clone occurred once. This sequence joins TRBV13 and TRBJ2-3, with 8 bases identical to TRBD2. Germline V CDR1 and CDR2: PRHDT, FYEKMQ (reference sequence). The V and J ends lost 1 base and 1 base, in that order; junction bases with no gene match: 4. This CDR3 comprises 16 residues. The CDR3 DNA sequence: TGTGCCAGCAGCTTAGTCGGGAGGGCCGGCACAGATACGCAGTATTTT. Protein: CASSLVGRAGTDTQYF.

J is TRBJ1-5 and V is TRBV12-5; 8 nucleotides line up with TRBD1. The junction had 13 bases not matched to a gene; V was cut back by 0 bases and J by 0 bases. From germline, CDR1 is LGHNT and CDR2 FRNRAP. The CDR3 is 20 residues long. In nucleotides, the CDR3 is TGTGCTAGTGGTTTGGTACTCCGACAGGGGACAAAATATAGCAATCAGCCCCAGCATTTT. Protein: CASGLVLRQGTKYSNQPQHF.

The V and J genes are TRBV7-9 and TRBJ1-5; D gene ambiguous. Looked up from germline, CDR1 is SEHNR and CDR2 is FQNEAQ (reference sequence). The CDR3 runs 12 residues. Trimming pared 5 bases from V and 5 bases from J, leaving 7 bases between. Here the CDR3 reads CASSRQDQPQHF. The CDR3 DNA follows: TGTGCCAGCAGCCGCCAGGATCAGCCCCAGCATTTT.

The chain employs TRBV28 and TRBJ2-2; 9 bases align to TRBD2. Germline V CDR1 and CDR2: MDHEN, SYDVKM. With 5 bases clipped from V and 1 base from J, the junction kept 5 bases outside the gene matches. The CDR3 is 16 residues long. The DNA of the CDR3 is TGTGCCAGCAGTGGGAATAGCGGGGGGAACACCGGGGAGCTGTTTTTT. Translating gives CASSGNSGGNTGELFF.

The J gene is TRBJ2-7, the V gene TRBV11-2, with TRBD2 matching over 8 bases. This CDR3 has 15 residues. Germline CDR1 SGHAT, CDR2 FQNNGV. The ends lost 2 bases at V and 5 bases at J; junction bases unmatched: 8. The CDR3: CASSLLLLRGDEQYF. Here the CDR3 DNA reads TGTGCCAGCAGCTTATTACTCCTGCGGGGGGACGAGCAGTACTTC. The full variable domain, completed using reference TRBV11-2 and TRBJ2-7, is EAGVAQSPRYKIIEKRQSVAFWCNPISGHATLYWYQQILGQGPKLLIQFQNNGVVDDSQLPKDRFSAERLKGVDSTLKIQPAKLEDSAVYLCASSLLLLRGDEQYFGPGTRLTVT.

The chain joins TRBV6-1 to TRBJ2-7, with D possibly being TRBD2 (6 bases). The CDR3 is made up of 17 amino acids. The germline gives CDR1 MNHNS, CDR2 SASEGT. The ends were cut back, 2 bases at V and 3 bases at J, with 20 bases in the middle. The CDR3 sequence is CASSETSRGIIGYEQYF. CDR3 nucleotide sequence: TGTGCCAGCAGTGAAACTTCCCGGGGGATCATTGGCTACGAGCAGTACTTC.

This clone was counted between two and nine times. V usage is TRBV2 and J usage is TRBJ2-7, with D possibly being TRBD2 (5 bases). In germline, CDR1 is SNHLY, CDR2 FYNNEI. The V end lost 6 bases, the J end lost 0 bases, and 12 bases lay between the germline ends. There are 14 residues in the CDR3. The CDR3 sequence: CASRWEGSSYEQYF. CDR3 DNA sequence: TGTGCCAGCAGATGGGAAGGGAGCTCCTACGAGCAGTACTTC.

CDR3 bases: TGTGCCAGCAGCTTAGCGTCGGGAGTAAAAGAGACCCAGTACTTC. Its protein is CASSLASGVKETQYF. The chain links TRBV7-7 to TRBJ2-5, with a weak D call TRBD2 (6 bases). This CDR3 spans 15 amino acids. The ends were cut back, 0 bases at V and 3 bases at J, with 11 bases in the middle. Germline loops: CDR1 SSHAT, CDR2 FNYEAQ (reference sequence). The whole variable domain, filled in from reference TRBV7-7 and TRBJ2-5, reads GAGVSQSPRYKVTKRGQDVTLRCDPISSHATLYWYQQALGQGPEFLTYFNYEAQPDKSGLPSDRFSAERPEGSISTLTIQRTEQRDSAMYRCASSLASGVKETQYFGPGTRLLVL.